Below, one TCR beta chain is given with its context. Its target is not known. Whenever a sample was processed, at least 6.5 million PBMCs were isolated. Through a sample-barcoded 5' primer and a J-beta primer mix, a second PCR was run for roughly 6 to 12 cycles. Each cDNA molecule carried a tag from a template-switch adaptor that contained 12 random nucleotides. TCRdb recomputed calls from the 5' RACE reads with MiXCR, one row per CDR3 protein. The repertoire holds about 1.5 million distinct CDR3 sequences, roughly 43% seen once, with around 4% in the top ten. CDR1 and CDR2 (germline): KGHSH, LQKENI. There are 17 residues in the CDR3. With V trimmed by 3 bases and J by 2 bases, 10 bases remained unmatched. This sample is part of a study of blood T cells in healthy people across ages. Overall study context: With template switching, about one barcoded beta molecule was captured per two T cells.

Overall study findings and caveats: The study found more naive CD4+ cells and higher diversity in long-lived than aged donors.

The source is a woman younger than 35 in good health. Sequencing was done on a sample of blood. The chain employs TRBV18 and TRBJ1-3; TRBD1 matches at 7 bases. CDR3 sequence: CASSPRHTGTAGNTIYF. CDR3 nucleotides: TGTGCCAGCTCACCGAGACACACCGGGACAGCTGGAAACACCATATATTTT.